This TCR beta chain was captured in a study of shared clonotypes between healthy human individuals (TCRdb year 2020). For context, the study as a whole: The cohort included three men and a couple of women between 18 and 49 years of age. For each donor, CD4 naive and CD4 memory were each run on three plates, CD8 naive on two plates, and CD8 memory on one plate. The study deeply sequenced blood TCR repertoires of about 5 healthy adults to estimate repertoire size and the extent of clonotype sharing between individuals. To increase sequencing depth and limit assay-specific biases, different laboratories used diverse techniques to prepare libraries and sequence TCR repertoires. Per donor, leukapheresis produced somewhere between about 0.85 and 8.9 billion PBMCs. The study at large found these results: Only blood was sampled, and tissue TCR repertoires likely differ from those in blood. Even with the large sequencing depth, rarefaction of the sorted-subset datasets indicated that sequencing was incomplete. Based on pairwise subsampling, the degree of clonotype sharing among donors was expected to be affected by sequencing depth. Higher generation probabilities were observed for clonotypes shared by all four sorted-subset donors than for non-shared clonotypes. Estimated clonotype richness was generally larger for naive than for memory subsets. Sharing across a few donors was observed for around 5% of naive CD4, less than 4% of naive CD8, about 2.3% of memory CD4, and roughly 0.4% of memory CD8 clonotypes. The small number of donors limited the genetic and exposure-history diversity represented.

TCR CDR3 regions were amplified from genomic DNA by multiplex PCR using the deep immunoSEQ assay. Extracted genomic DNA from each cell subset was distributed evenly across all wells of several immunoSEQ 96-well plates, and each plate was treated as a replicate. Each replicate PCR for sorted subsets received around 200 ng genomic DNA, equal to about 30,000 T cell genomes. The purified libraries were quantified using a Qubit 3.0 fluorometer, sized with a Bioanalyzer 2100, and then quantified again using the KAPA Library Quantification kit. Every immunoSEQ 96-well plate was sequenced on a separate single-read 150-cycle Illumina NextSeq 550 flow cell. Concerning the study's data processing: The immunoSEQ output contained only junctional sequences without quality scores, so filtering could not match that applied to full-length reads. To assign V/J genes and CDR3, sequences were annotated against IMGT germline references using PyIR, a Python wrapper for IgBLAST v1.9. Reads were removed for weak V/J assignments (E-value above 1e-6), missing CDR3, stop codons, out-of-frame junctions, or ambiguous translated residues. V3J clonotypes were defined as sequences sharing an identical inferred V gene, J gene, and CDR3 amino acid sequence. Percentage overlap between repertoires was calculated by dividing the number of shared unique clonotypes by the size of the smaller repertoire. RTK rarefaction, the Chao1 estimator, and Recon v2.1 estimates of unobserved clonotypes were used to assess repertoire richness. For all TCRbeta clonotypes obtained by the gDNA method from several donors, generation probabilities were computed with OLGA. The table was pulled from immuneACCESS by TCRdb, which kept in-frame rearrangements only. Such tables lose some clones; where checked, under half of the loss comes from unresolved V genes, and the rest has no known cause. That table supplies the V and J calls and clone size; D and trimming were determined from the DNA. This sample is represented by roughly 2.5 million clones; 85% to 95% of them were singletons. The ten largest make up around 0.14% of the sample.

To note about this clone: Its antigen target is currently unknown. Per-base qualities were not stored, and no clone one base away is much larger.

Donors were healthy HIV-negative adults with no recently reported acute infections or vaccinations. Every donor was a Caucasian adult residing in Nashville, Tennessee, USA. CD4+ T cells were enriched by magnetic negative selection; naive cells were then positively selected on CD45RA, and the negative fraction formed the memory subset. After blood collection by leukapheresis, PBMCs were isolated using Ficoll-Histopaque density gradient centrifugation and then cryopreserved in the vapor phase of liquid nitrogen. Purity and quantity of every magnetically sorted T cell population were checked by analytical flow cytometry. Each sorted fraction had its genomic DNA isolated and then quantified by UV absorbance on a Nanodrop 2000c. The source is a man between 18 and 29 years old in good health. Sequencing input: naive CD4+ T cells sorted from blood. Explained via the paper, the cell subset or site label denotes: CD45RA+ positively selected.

CDR3 reads: CASSLTRTSGAAGTQYF. The DNA reads as follows: TGTGCCAGCAGCTTAACCCGGACTAGCGGGGCCGCAGGTACGCAGTATTTT. The V and J genes are TRBV11-3 and TRBJ2-3; TRBD2 agrees with 12 junctional bases. Sequences SGHNT (CDR1) and YENEEA (CDR2) are obtained from the germline V gene. Ends trimmed: V by 2 bases, J by 8 bases; bases unmatched to a gene: 11. CDR3 length: 17 amino acids, cysteine to phenylalanine. Just the 51-base CDR3 DNA is kept, in frame starting at base 1.